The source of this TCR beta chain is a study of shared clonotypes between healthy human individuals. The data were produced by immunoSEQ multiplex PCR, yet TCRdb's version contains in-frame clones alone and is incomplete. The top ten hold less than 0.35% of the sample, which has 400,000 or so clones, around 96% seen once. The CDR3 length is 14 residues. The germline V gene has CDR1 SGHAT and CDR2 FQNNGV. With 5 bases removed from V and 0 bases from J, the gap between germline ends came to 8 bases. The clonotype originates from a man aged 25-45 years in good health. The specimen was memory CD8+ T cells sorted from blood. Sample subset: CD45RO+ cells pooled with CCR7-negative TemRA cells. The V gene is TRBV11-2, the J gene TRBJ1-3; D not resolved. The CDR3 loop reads CASSRTDSGNTIYF. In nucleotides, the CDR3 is TGTGCCAGCAGCCGAACAGACTCTGGAAACACCATATATTTT.